A selection of T cell receptor beta chains follows, all from one sample in a study of glioma-infiltrating T cells. TCRdb passed the multiplex PCR reads through MiXCR, listing each CDR3 protein once. The sample has around 100,000 distinct CDR3 sequences, under 30% seen once. Sequencing was carried out using glioma tissue, nonneoplastic brain tissue, or PBMCs (not recorded which). The source of these receptors is a human donor with low-grade glioma or glioblastoma, undergoing nonglioma brain surgery, or in good health (not recorded which). Both conserved end residues are part of each CDR3. The order of the fields is V gene, J gene, D gene, clone size, CDR3 DNA, CDR3 protein. The D gene is left open where the match is weak. The listing skips clone size in some rows; elsewhere it reads once, few, many or a size class.

>TRBV19|TRBJ1-2|-|-
TGTGCCAGTAGGCGAGGGGGATACTACACCTTC
CASRRGGYYTF
>TRBV3-1|TRBJ1-4|-|-
TGTGCCAGCAGGAAACAGGGCTGGGACAATGAAAAACTGTTTTTT
CASRKQGWDNEKLFF
>TRBV19|TRBJ1-1|-|-
TGTGCCAGTGGAGATCCAGGAGCCATGAACACTGAAGCTTTCTTT
CASGDPGAMNTEAFF
>TRBV29-1|TRBJ2-5|-|many
TGCAGCGTTGAGTCCAGAGGGACCCAGTACTTC
CSVESRGTQYF
>TRBV12-3/TRBV12-4|TRBJ1-2|-|-
TGTGCCAGCAGTTTATCAGATAACTGTGGCTACACCTTC
CASSLSDNCGYTF
>TRBV7-2|TRBJ2-7|-|many
TGTGCCAGCAGCCTAAGCCCCCGGGACTACGAGCAGTACTTC
CASSLSPRDYEQYF
>TRBV4-3|TRBJ2-7|TRBD2|few
TGCGCCAGCAGCCAAGATATAACTAGCGGGGGGACGAAGTCCTACGAGCAGTACTTC
CASSQDITSGGTKSYEQYF
>TRBV20-1|TRBJ2-7|-|many
TGCAGTGCTAGATCCAGCAACCACGACGAGCAGTACTTC
CSARSSNHDEQYF
>TRBV9|TRBJ2-5|-|-
TGTGCCAGCAGCGTAGCGGAGCGGAGGGGGGAGACCCAGTACTTC
CASSVAERRGETQYF
>TRBV20-1|TRBJ1-1|-|many
TGCAGCTCAGGACAGAACACTGAAGCTTTCTTT
CSSGQNTEAFF
>TRBV19|TRBJ2-7|-|few
TGTGCCAGTAGTCCGGGGGTTTTCCACGAGCAGTACTTC
CASSPGVFHEQYF
>TRBV10-3|TRBJ1-1|-|many
TGTGCCATCAGTGTCCCCGGGGAGGGGATGAACACTGAAGCTTTCTTT
CAISVPGEGMNTEAFF
>TRBV5-4|TRBJ2-3|-|few
TGTGCCAGCAGCTTTCTAAGGCGGGGAACAGATACGCAGTATTTT
CASSFLRRGTDTQYF
>TRBV4-3|TRBJ2-3|TRBD2|many
TGCGCCAGCAGCCAAACTAGCGGGGGAGCCCCCATACCGCAGTATTTT
CASSQTSGGAPIPQYF
>TRBV29-1|TRBJ2-5|-|few
TGCAGCGTTTTCGGGACTATGGGGGCCTACGAGACCCAGTACTTC
CSVFGTMGAYETQYF
>TRBV28|TRBJ1-4|TRBD1|many
TGTGCCAGCAGAACCGGGACAGGGGGCTTCGGTGAAAAACTGTTTTTT
CASRTGTGGFGEKLFF
>TRBV4-3|TRBJ2-1|-|few
TGCGCCAGCAGCCAAGCCTACTTCTCCTACAATGAGCAGTTCTTC
CASSQAYFSYNEQFF
>TRBV10-3|TRBJ1-5|TRBD1|-
TGTGCCATCAGTGGGTCAGGGGGCTCGGAGCCCCAGCATTTT
CAISGSGGSEPQHF
>TRBV7-9|TRBJ2-5|TRBD1|-
TGTGCCAGCAGCGTTGGGACAGACTCTAAAGAGACCCAGTACTTC
CASSVGTDSKETQYF
>TRBV5-5|TRBJ2-7|TRBD1|few
TGTGCCAGCAGCTTGGGACCGGGACAGACCTACGAGCAGTACTTC
CASSLGPGQTYEQYF
>TRBV6-1|TRBJ1-2|TRBD1|-
TGTGCCAGCAGCCGAGCAGCGGGACAGGGGTATGGCTACACCTTC
CASSRAAGQGYGYTF
>TRBV20-1|TRBJ1-3|-|many
TGCAGTGCTATCCCTGTCAGGGGCTCTGGAAACACCATATATTTT
CSAIPVRGSGNTIYF
>TRBV20-1|TRBJ2-1|TRBD2|many
TGCAGTGCTCGGGGGGGGCCTTCCGAGCAGTTCTTC
CSARGGPSEQFF
>TRBV20-1|TRBJ1-1|-|many
TGCAGTGCGTGCCGTATGAACACTGAAGCTTTCTTT
CSACRMNTEAFF
>TRBV4-1|TRBJ1-2|TRBD1|few
TGCGCCAGCAGCCAACCGCGGACAGGAGCCTATGGCTACACCTTC
CASSQPRTGAYGYTF
>TRBV12-3/TRBV12-4|TRBJ2-1|-|few
TGTGCCAGCAGTATTCAGGGAAATGAGCAGTTCTTC
CASSIQGNEQFF
>TRBV20-1|TRBJ2-3|TRBD2|-
TGCAGTGCTACAAGGACTAGCGGGGGCTCACGCGGTACGCAGTATTTT
CSATRTSGGSRGTQYF
>TRBV7-2|TRBJ1-1|-|-
TGTGCCAGCAGCCCCTGGACACGAATGAACACTGGACCTTTCTTT
CASSPWTRMNTGPFF
>TRBV28|TRBJ1-2|-|many
TGTGCCAGCACCATGGAAGGACGGGGTGGCTACACCTTC
CASTMEGRGGYTF
>TRBV28|TRBJ2-3|TRBD2|many
TGTGCCAGCAGTCCCAGACTAGCGGGGGCCGATACGCAGTATTTT
CASSPRLAGADTQYF
>TRBV7-9|TRBJ1-5|-|medium-sized
TGTGCCAGCAGCGCTAGCAATCAGCCCCAGCATTTT
CASSASNQPQHF
>TRBV3-1|TRBJ2-4|-|many
TGTGCCAGCAGCCGTCAGGGTGGGAGCATTCAGTACTTC
CASSRQGGSIQYF
>TRBV9|TRBJ2-3|-|-
TGTGCCAGCAGCGTAGATGCGGGGCCCATCACAGATACGCAGTATTTT
CASSVDAGPITDTQYF
>TRBV7-9|TRBJ1-1|-|many
TGTGCCAGCAGCTTAGTAGAGAACACTGAAGCTTTCTTT
CASSLVENTEAFF
>TRBV7-8|TRBJ1-5|TRBD1|few
TGTGCCAGCGCGGTAGGGACAGGGGGTAATCAGCCCCAGCATTTT
CASAVGTGGNQPQHF
>TRBV6-1|TRBJ2-5|-|-
TGTGCCAGCAGTGAGATAGGACAAGGGACCCAGCACTTC
CASSEIGQGTQHF
>TRBV6-1|TRBJ1-1|-|-
TGTGCCAGCAGGACCCGGGAAGGCGAAGCTTTCTTT
CASRTREGEAFF
>TRBV20-1|TRBJ1-1|-|many
TGCAGTGCCTCTAGAGAAAGGGGTGCTGAAGCTTTCTTT
CSASRERGAEAFF
>TRBV7-2|TRBJ2-3|-|many
TGTGCCAGCAGCTTTCAACTGGGGGCAGATACGCAGTATTTT
CASSFQLGADTQYF
>TRBV18|TRBJ2-3|-|few
TGTGCCAGCTCCTCGGATTCGACGGGCCTTCAGTATTTT
CASSSDSTGLQYF